This T cell receptor beta chain was identified in a study of early T cells in non-severe SARS-CoV-2 infection. In the study overall: With bulk RNA from unsorted whole blood as input, sequencing yielded unpaired chains.

V dropped 7 bases and J dropped 1 base, with 11 bases sitting between them. There are 14 residues in the CDR3. The study's findings and limits: VDJdb matching, biased toward anti-spike CD8 responses, missed private and CD4 specificities.

The protocol attached unique molecular identifiers to individual cDNA molecules. Each CDR3 protein is one row after TCRdb ran MiXCR on the 5' RACE reads. Of over 50,000 distinct CDR3 sequences in the sample, about 8% are singletons; the top ten hold under 12%. Ten or more counts support this clonotype. Its antigen is still unknown. The rearrangement joins TRBV12-3 or TRBV12-4 to TRBJ1-3; tentatively, D is TRBD1 (6 bases). The receptor was derived from an adult who was a healthcare worker with PCR-confirmed SARS-CoV-2 infection or an uninfected control (not recorded which). The sequences come from whole blood, collected at baseline. CDR3 coding DNA: TGTGCCAGCACCAGGGGCTGGTCTGGAAACACCATATATTTT. It encodes CASTRGWSGNTIYF.